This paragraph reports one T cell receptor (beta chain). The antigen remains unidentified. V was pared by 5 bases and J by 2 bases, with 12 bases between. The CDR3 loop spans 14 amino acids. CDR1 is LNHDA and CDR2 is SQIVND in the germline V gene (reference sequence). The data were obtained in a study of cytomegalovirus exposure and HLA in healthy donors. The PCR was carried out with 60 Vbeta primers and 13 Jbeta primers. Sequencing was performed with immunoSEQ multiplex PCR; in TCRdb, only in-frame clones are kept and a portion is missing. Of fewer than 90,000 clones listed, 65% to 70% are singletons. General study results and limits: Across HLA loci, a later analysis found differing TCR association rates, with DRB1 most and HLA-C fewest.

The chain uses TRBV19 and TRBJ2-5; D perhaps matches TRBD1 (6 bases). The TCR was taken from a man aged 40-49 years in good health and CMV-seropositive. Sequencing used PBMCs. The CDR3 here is CASSLRTAQETQYF. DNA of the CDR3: TGTGCCAGTAGTCTCCGGACAGCACAAGAGACCCAGTACTTC.